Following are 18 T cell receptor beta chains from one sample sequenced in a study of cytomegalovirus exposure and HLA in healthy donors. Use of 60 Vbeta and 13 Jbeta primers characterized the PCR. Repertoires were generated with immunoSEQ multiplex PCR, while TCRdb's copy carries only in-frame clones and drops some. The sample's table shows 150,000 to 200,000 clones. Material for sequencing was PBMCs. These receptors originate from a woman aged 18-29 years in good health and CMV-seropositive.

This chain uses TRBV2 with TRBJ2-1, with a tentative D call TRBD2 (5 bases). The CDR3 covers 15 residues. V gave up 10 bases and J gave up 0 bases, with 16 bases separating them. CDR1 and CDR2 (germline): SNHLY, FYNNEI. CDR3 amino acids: CATKPSHGSYNEQFF. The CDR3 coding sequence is TGTGCCACCAAGCCTAGCCATGGCTCCTACAATGAGCAGTTCTTC.

The CDR3 protein is CASSADISGNTIYF. The CDR3 DNA reads as TGTGCCAGCAGCGCAGACATCTCTGGAAACACCATATATTTT. The V gene is TRBV7-9, the J gene TRBJ1-3; D remains ambiguous. Germline V gene lookup returns CDR1 SEHNR and CDR2 FQNEAQ (reference sequence). This CDR3 region has 14 residues. Trimming pared 5 bases from V and 0 bases from J, leaving 8 bases between. The complete variable domain, with remaining parts taken from reference TRBV7-9 and TRBJ1-3, reads DTGVSQNPRHKITKRGQNVTFRCDPISEHNRLYWYRQTLGQGPEFLTYFQNEAQLEKSRLLSDRFSAERPKGSFSTLEIQRTEQGDSAMYLCASSADISGNTIYFGEGSWLTVV.

The CDR3 sequence is CAWSLTGQGLETQYF. CDR3 in DNA: TGTGCCTGGAGTCTTACAGGACAGGGATTAGAGACCCAGTACTTC. The chain links TRBV30 to TRBJ2-5; 8 bases are a match to TRBD1. The CDR3 length is 15 residues. Per germline, CDR1 GTSNPN and CDR2 SVGIG (reference sequence). The trim removed 2 bases at V and 4 bases at J, leaving 9 bases unmatched.

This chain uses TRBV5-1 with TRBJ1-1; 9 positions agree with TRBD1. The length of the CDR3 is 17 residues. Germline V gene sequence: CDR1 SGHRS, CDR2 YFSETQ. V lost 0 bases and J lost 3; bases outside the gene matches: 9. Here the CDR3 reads CASSLAPHRGQDTEAFF. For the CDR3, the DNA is TGCGCCAGCAGCTTGGCCCCCCACAGGGGGCAGGACACTGAAGCTTTCTTT.

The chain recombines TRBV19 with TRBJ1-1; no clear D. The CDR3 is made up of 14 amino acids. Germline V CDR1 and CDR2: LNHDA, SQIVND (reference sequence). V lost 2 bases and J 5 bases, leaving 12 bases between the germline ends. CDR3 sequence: CASSIRPGGTEAFF. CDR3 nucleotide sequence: TGTGCCAGTAGTATAAGACCGGGTGGAACTGAAGCTTTCTTT. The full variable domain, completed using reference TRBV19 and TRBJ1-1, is DGGITQSPKYLFRKEGQNVTLSCEQNLNHDAMYWYRQDPGQGLRLIYYSQIVNDFQKGDIAEGYSVSREKKESFPLTVTSAQKNPTAFYLCASSIRPGGTEAFFGQGTRLTVV.

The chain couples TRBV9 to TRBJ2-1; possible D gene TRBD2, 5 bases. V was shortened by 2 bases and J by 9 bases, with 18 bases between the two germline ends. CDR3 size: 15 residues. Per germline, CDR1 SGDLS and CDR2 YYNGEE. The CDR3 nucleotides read TGTGCCAGCAGCGTTAACTCAGCGGAACGCGGTGAGCAGTTCTTC. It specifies CASSVNSAERGEQFF.

DNA for the CDR3: TGCGCCAGCAGCCCGAGAACTAGCGATTCAGATACGCAGTATTTT. Protein: CASSPRTSDSDTQYF. This chain joins TRBV4-3 and TRBJ2-3, with 7 bases fitting TRBD2. Per the germline V gene, CDR1 is LGHNA and CDR2 is YSLEER. V dropped 4 bases and J dropped 4; count of bases not matched to a gene: 8. This CDR3 region has 15 residues.

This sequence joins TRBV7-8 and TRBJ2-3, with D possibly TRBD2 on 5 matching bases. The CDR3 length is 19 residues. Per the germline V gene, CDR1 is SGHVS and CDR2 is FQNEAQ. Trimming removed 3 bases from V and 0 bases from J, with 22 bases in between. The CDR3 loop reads CASSLPSRPTYPSTDTQYF. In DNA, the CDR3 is TGTGCCAGCAGCTTGCCTAGCAGACCCACTTACCCCAGCACAGATACGCAGTATTTT.

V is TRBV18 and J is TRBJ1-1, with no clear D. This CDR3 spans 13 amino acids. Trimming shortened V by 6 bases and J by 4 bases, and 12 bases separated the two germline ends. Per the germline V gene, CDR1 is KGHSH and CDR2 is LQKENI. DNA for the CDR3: TGTGCCAGCTCTTCAAGTCGGAGCACTGAAGCTTTCTTT. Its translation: CASSSSRSTEAFF.

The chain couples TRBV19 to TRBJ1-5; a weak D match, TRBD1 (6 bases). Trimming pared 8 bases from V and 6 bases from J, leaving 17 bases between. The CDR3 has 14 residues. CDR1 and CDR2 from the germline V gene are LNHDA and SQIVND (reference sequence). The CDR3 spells CASFQGNYGQPQHF. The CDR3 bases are TGTGCCAGTTTCCAGGGGAATTATGGTCAGCCCCAGCATTTT.

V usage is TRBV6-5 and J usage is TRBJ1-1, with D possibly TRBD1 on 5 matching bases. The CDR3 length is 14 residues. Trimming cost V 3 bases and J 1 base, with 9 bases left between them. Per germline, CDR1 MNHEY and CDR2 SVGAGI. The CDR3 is CASSYLQGNTEAFF. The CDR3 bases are TGTGCCAGCAGTTATTTGCAGGGGAACACTGAAGCTTTCTTT.

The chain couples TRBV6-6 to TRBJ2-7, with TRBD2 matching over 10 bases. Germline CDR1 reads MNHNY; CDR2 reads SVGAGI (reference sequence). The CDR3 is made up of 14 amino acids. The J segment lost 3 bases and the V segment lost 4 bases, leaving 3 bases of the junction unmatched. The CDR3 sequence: CASSSGLAYYEQYF. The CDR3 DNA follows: TGTGCCAGCAGTTCGGGACTAGCGTACTACGAGCAGTACTTC.

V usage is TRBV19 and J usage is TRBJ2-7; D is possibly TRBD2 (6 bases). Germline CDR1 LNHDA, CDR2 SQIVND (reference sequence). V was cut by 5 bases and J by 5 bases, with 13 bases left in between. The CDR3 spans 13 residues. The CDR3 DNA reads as TGTGCCAGTAGTTTTTCCCGGGAGAACGAGCAGTACTTC. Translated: CASSFSRENEQYF.

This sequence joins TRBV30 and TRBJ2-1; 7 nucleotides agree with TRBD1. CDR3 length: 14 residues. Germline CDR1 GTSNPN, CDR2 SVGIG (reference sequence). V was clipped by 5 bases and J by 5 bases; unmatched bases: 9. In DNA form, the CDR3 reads TGTGCCTGGGGAACAGGGGCCCTTAACAATGAGCAGTTCTTC. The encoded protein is CAWGTGALNNEQFF.

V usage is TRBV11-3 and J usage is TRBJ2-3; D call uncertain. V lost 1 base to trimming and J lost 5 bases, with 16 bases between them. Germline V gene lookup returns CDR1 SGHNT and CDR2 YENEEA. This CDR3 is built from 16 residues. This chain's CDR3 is CASSLGVSRLGDTQYF. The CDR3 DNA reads TGTGCCAGCAGCTTAGGGGTTTCTCGACTGGGAGATACGCAGTATTTT.

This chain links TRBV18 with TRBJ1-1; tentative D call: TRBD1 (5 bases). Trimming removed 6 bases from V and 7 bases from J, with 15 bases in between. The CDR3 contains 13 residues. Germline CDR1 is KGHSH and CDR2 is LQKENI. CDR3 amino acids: CASSQLPDSEAFF. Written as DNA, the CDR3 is TGTGCCAGCTCCCAACTGCCTGACAGTGAAGCTTTCTTT. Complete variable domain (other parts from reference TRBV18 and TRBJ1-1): NAGVMQNPRHLVRRRGQEARLRCSPMKGHSHVYWYRQLPEEGLKFMVYLQKENIIDESGMPKERFSAEFPKEGPSILRIQQVVRGDSAAYFCASSQLPDSEAFFGQGTRLTVV.

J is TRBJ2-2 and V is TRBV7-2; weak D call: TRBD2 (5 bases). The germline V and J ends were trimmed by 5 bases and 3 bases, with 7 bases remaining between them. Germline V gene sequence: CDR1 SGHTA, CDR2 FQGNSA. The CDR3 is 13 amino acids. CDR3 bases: TGTGCCAGCAGCGACTATTACACCGGGGAGCTGTTTTTT. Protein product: CASSDYYTGELFF. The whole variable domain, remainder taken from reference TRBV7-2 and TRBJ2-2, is GAGVSQSPSNKVTEKGKDVELRCDPISGHTALYWYRQSLGQGLEFLIYFQGNSAPDKSGLPSDRFSAERTGGSVSTLTIQRTQQEDSAVYLCASSDYYTGELFFGEGSRLTVL.

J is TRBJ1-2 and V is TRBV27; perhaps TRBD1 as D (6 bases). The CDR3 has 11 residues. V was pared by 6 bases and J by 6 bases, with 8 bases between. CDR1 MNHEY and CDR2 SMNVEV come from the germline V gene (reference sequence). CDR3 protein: CASSRGDGYTF. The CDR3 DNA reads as TGTGCCAGCAGCAGGGGCGATGGCTACACCTTC.